These 6 T cell receptor beta chains were sequenced from one sample in a study of control samples from healthy donors and cancer patients. Libraries were prepared by immunoSEQ multiplex PCR; TCRdb keeps only in-frame clonotypes and omits some of them. Of tens of thousands of clones in the sample, 79% were seen once. The sequencing sample was made of PBMCs. These receptors all stem from a man in his 60s with head and neck cancer.

This clone was recorded only once. Since no conserved phenylalanine or tryptophan closes the CDR3, a read error is the likely cause. This chain joins TRBV29-1 and TRBJ2-2; D not certain. From germline, CDR1 is SQVTM and CDR2 ANQGSEA. The CDR3 consists of 11 residues. Trimming pared 5 bases from V and 8 bases from J, leaving 9 bases between. As DNA, the CDR3 is TGCAGCGTTTACTCAAGGGGGGAGCTGTTTCTT. This codes for CSVYSRGELFL.

The chain links TRBV5-6 to TRBJ2-7, with a possible D match to TRBD1 (5 bases). CDR3 length: 14 amino acids. Trimming removed 4 bases from V and 6 bases from J, with 17 bases in between. The germline CDR1 and CDR2 sequences are SGHDT and YYEEEE. This CDR3 reads CASSLPGSLGEQYF. CDR3 DNA sequence: TGTGCCAGCAGCCTCCCAGGGTCCCTCGGCGAGCAGTACTTC. The whole variable domain, remainder taken from reference TRBV5-6 and TRBJ2-7, is DAGVTQSPTHLIKTRGQQVTLRCSPKSGHDTVSWYQQALGQGPQFIFQYYEEEERQRGNFPDRFSGHQFPNYSSELNVNALLLGDSALYLCASSLPGSLGEQYFGPGTRLTVT.

The genes are TRBV19 and TRBJ1-6; TRBD1 agrees at 7 bases. The V and J ends lost 7 bases and 8 bases, in that order; junction bases with no gene match: 8. Germline-derived CDR1 and CDR2 are LNHDA and SQIVND (reference sequence). The CDR3 length is 14 residues. The CDR3 coding sequence is TGTGCCAGTACCCGGGACAGCGGTTATTCACCCCTCCACTTT. It translates to CASTRDSGYSPLHF. The whole variable domain, filled in from reference TRBV19 and TRBJ1-6, reads DGGITQSPKYLFRKEGQNVTLSCEQNLNHDAMYWYRQDPGQGLRLIYYSQIVNDFQKGDIAEGYSVSREKKESFPLTVTSAQKNPTAFYLCASTRDSGYSPLHFGNGTRLTVT.

The CDR3 reads CASSQAGTGGTYNEQFF. The DNA of the CDR3 is TGCGCCAGCAGCCAGGCAGGGACAGGGGGAACCTACAATGAGCAGTTCTTC. The V gene is TRBV4-1, the J gene TRBJ2-1, with 11 bases identical to TRBD1. Germline V gene lookup returns CDR1 MGHRA and CDR2 YSYEKL. V trimming: 3 bases; J trimming: 2 bases; junction bases outside the gene matches: 6. The CDR3 contains 17 residues.

The chain couples TRBV7-6 to TRBJ1-5, with D maybe TRBD1 (5 bases). V was shortened by 2 bases and J by 7 bases, with 9 bases between the two germline ends. The length of the CDR3 is 13 residues. Germline V gene data show CDR1 as SGHVS and CDR2 as FNYEAQ. For the CDR3, the DNA is TGTGCCAGCAGCTTATCAGGGATCCAGCCCCAGCATTTT. Its protein is CASSLSGIQPQHF.

The chain carries TRBV9 and TRBJ2-3, with D unclear. The germline V gene has CDR1 SGDLS and CDR2 YYNGEE. The CDR3 loop spans 13 amino acids. V lost 1 base and J 8 bases, leaving 11 bases between the germline ends. Here the CDR3 DNA reads TGTGCCAGCAGCGTAAGGTCTTCTGGTACGCAGTATTTT. This encodes CASSVRSSGTQYF.